What follows is one TCR beta chain and its context. These data originate in a study of blood T cell repertoires in COVID-19. Trimming left V 2 bases short and J 1 base short, with 15 bases between. There are 17 residues in the CDR3. CDR1 is MRHNA, CDR2 SNTAGT, per germline. Repertoires were generated with immunoSEQ multiplex PCR, while TCRdb's copy carries only in-frame clones and drops some. The repertoire consists of roughly 120,000 clones, with 87% occurring once and the leading ten covering roughly 4.9%. Sequencing input: peripheral blood. The V and J genes are TRBV6-4 and TRBJ2-4; maybe TRBD1 (6 bases). This receptor was taken from a human donor in a cohort sampled during active COVID-19. The CDR3 nucleotides are TGTGCCAGCAGTGACCCACGACAGGTCGTCGCCAAAAACATTCAGTACTTC. Protein: CASSDPRQVVAKNIQYF.